The 15 T cell receptor beta chains below all came from one sample that was sequenced in a study of blood T cells in healthy people across ages. Primed by a sample-barcoded 5' primer and a J-beta primer mix, a second PCR proceeded for about 6 to 12 cycles. TCRdb redid the calling of the 5' RACE reads with MiXCR, one entry per CDR3 protein. The data show more than 900,000 distinct CDR3 sequences, about 25% seen once. These data also formed part of another study, on T cells of mothers and their children.

Sequencing input: blood. These receptors all come from a girl aged 2 to 9 in good health.

This clonotype has a handful of counts. V and J are TRBV5-6 and TRBJ2-5, with D tentatively TRBD2 (6 bases). The ends were cut back, 0 bases at V and 4 bases at J, with 10 bases in the middle. The V gene's germline CDR1 is SGHDT and CDR2 YYEEEE. The CDR3 runs 14 residues. The CDR3 sequence: CASSLVNGGETQYF. CDR3 DNA: TGTGCCAGCAGCTTGGTGAACGGGGGAGAGACCCAGTACTTC.

The V call is TRBV29-1, the J call TRBJ1-1; D is perhaps TRBD1 (6 bases). Germline assignment: CDR1 SQVTM and CDR2 ANQGSEA. With 7 bases removed from V and 0 bases from J, the gap between germline ends came to 12 bases. The CDR3 length is 13 residues. CDR3 protein: CSAADSMNTEAFF. CDR3 in DNA: TGCAGCGCTGCGGACAGCATGAACACTGAAGCTTTCTTT.

This clonotype came up a few times. This chain links TRBV5-1 with TRBJ2-5, with 8 bases lining up with TRBD1. The V gene's germline CDR1 is SGHRS and CDR2 YFSETQ. The CDR3 consists of 16 residues. V lost 0 bases, J lost 4 bases, and 8 bases stayed unmatched. The CDR3 DNA sequence: TGCGCCAGCAGCTTGGACCCAAGGCAGGGGGCAGAGACCCAGTACTTC. Translation gives CASSLDPRQGAETQYF.

The rearrangement uses TRBV28 and TRBJ2-4; D unresolved. This CDR3 comprises 14 residues. Trimming took 6 bases from V and 2 from J, leaving 11 bases between them. Germline V gene data show CDR1 as MDHEN and CDR2 as SYDVKM. The CDR3 nucleotides are TGTGCCAGCAGCACACGAGGACCCAAAAACATTCAGTACTTC. Protein product: CASSTRGPKNIQYF.

This chain joins TRBV29-1 and TRBJ1-1; D perhaps matches TRBD1 (6 bases). Looked up from germline, CDR1 is SQVTM and CDR2 is ANQGSEA. The CDR3 has 13 amino acids. The V end was cut by 2 bases, the J end by 7 bases, with 14 bases between. CDR3 loop: CSVERQAGDEAFF. As DNA, the CDR3 is TGCAGCGTTGAAAGACAGGCAGGGGATGAAGCTTTCTTT.

This clonotype was detected once. J is TRBJ2-1 and V is TRBV7-2; 10 bases are shared with TRBD1. The germline V gene has CDR1 SGHTA and CDR2 FQGNSA. This CDR3 contains 16 residues. After removal of 6 bases from V and 4 bases from J, the junction contained 9 bases not matched to a gene. The CDR3 coding sequence is TGTGCCAGCAGGCCACCCGGGACAGGGGTTTACAATGAGCAGTTCTTC. Protein sequence: CASRPPGTGVYNEQFF.

This clonotype was detected a few times. The chain uses TRBV9 and TRBJ2-1; 8 bases align to TRBD2. Trimming cost V 0 bases and J 7 bases; bases outside gene matches: 6. The CDR3 contains 15 residues. The germline V gene encodes CDR1 SGDLS and CDR2 YYNGEE. DNA of the CDR3: TGTGCCAGCAGCGTAGGGAATAGCGGGATAAATGAGCAGTTCTTC. It yields the protein CASSVGNSGINEQFF.

The chain uses TRBV20-1 and TRBJ2-3, with a tentative D call TRBD2 (6 bases). CDR1 and CDR2 from the germline V gene are DFQATT and SNEGSKA (reference sequence). The V gene lost 6 bases and the J gene lost 1 base, with 17 bases spanning the gap. This CDR3 has 15 amino acids. The CDR3 nucleotides are TGCAGTGCGTCGAGACTAGGTGTTGGCACAGATACGCAGTATTTT. Amino acid sequence: CSASRLGVGTDTQYF.

The chain combines TRBV19 with TRBJ1-1; possible D gene TRBD1, 6 bases. V was cut by 6 bases and J by 0 bases, with 17 bases left in between. CDR1 LNHDA and CDR2 SQIVND come from the germline V gene (reference sequence). CDR3 size: 16 residues. The CDR3 sequence: CASSIPWTAMNTEAFF. In DNA form, the CDR3 reads TGTGCCAGTAGCATACCATGGACAGCTATGAACACTGAAGCTTTCTTT. The full variable domain, its missing parts supplied by reference TRBV19 and TRBJ1-1, is DGGITQSPKYLFRKEGQNVTLSCEQNLNHDAMYWYRQDPGQGLRLIYYSQIVNDFQKGDIAEGYSVSREKKESFPLTVTSAQKNPTAFYLCASSIPWTAMNTEAFFGQGTRLTVV.

This clonotype has a handful of counts. The chain is built from TRBV9 and TRBJ2-7, with 9 bases aligning to TRBD2. Germline V gives CDR1 SGDLS, CDR2 YYNGEE. V shed 0 bases, J shed 5 bases, and the junction held 6 bases outside the gene matches. CDR3 length equals 15 residues. The CDR3 DNA sequence: TGTGCCAGCAGCGTAGCGGCGGGAGGGACCCACGAGCAGTACTTC. As protein: CASSVAAGGTHEQYF.

The rearrangement joins TRBV28 to TRBJ2-1, with a tentative D call TRBD2 (5 bases). From germline, CDR1 is MDHEN and CDR2 SYDVKM. V was pared by 3 bases and J by 1 base, with 10 bases between. This CDR3 region has 15 residues. CDR3 sequence: CASSFHGVSYNEQFF. The CDR3 DNA is TGTGCCAGCAGTTTCCACGGGGTATCCTACAATGAGCAGTTCTTC.

This clonotype was seen a few times. This chain links TRBV5-6 with TRBJ2-2; 7 positions match TRBD1. Germline trimming cut 2 bases from V and 4 bases from J; bases unmatched to any gene: 14. Germline V CDR1 and CDR2: SGHDT, YYEEEE. CDR3 length: 18 residues. Written as DNA, the CDR3 is TGTGCCAGCAGCTTTTTCGGGACAGCCTATTTGGGCACCGGGGAGCTGTTTTTT. Its protein is CASSFFGTAYLGTGELFF.

The rearrangement links TRBV5-1 to TRBJ2-3; 7 bases match TRBD1. V lost 4 bases to trimming and J lost 5 bases; unmatched junction nucleotides: 7. The germline CDR1 and CDR2 sequences are SGHRS and YFSETQ. CDR3 length: 14 residues. The DNA of the CDR3 is TGCGCCAGCAGCCCCGGGACAGAGGGAGATACGCAGTATTTT. Its protein is CASSPGTEGDTQYF.

This clonotype was found a few times. This chain connects TRBV20-1 to TRBJ2-7; 7 nucleotides agree with TRBD2. V lost 5 bases to trimming and J lost 1 base; unmatched junction nucleotides: 14. The CDR3 loop spans 16 amino acids. From germline, CDR1 is DFQATT and CDR2 SNEGSKA (reference sequence). CDR3: CSAGRYSSGQSYEQYF. CDR3 nucleotides: TGCAGTGCTGGGCGATATTCTAGCGGACAATCCTACGAGCAGTACTTC.

This sequence joins TRBV7-9 and TRBJ2-2; D is ambiguous. V gave up 4 bases and J gave up 3 bases, with 9 bases separating them. The germline V gene has CDR1 SEHNR and CDR2 FQNEAQ (reference sequence). The CDR3 loop spans 14 amino acids. CDR3 protein: CASSSEQDTGELFF. CDR3 in DNA: TGTGCCAGCAGCTCGGAGCAGGACACCGGGGAGCTGTTTTTT.